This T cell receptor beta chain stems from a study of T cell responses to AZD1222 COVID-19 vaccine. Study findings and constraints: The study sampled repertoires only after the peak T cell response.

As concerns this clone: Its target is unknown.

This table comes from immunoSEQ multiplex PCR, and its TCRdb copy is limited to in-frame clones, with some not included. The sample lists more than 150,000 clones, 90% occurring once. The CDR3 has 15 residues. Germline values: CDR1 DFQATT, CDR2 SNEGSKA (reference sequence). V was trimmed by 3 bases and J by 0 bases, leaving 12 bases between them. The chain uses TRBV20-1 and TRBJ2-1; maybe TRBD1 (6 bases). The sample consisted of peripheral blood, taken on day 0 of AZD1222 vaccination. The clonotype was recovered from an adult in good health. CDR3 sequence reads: CSASGRDNSYNEQFF. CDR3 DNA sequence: TGCAGTGCTAGTGGCCGGGACAACTCCTACAATGAGCAGTTCTTC.